A selection of T cell receptor beta chains follows, all from one sample in a study of CD8+ T cells in alopecia areata. Some clones are missing from TCRdb's copy, which holds only in-frame ones; the method was immunoSEQ multiplex PCR. The sample carries fewer than 150,000 clones, 82% recorded once. The sample in question was CD8+ T cells sorted from blood, obtained at week 4, from a patient treated with tofacitinib. The source of these receptors is a human donor with alopecia areata. The conserved cysteine and the conserved F or W are not part of the CDR3 here. The order of the fields is CDR3 length, J gene, V gene, CDR3 protein.

>10|TRBJ2-7|TRBV2
ASRDTQYEQY
>13|TRBJ2-5|TRBV9
ASSVGTSGQETQY
>13|TRBJ2-4|TRBV13
ASSFSTRAKNIQY
>16|TRBJ2-1|TRBV5-6
ASSLAASGESSYNEQF
>14|TRBJ2-3|TRBV4-1
ASSQVGGPVTDTQY
>13|TRBJ2-1|TRBV5-1
ASSAGQIFYNEQF
>9|TRBJ1-1|TRBV29-1
SVAMNTEAF
>11|TRBJ2-7|TRBV29-1
SVTTTHSYEQY
>12|TRBJ2-1|TRBV6-5
ASSPGAGGFEQF
>15|TRBJ2-7|TRBV21-1
ASSNRDSRKKTYEQY
>13|TRBJ2-3|TRBV4-3
ASSPRGSSTDTQY
>14|TRBJ2-7|TRBV7-2
ASSEGLAGGPYEQY
>15|TRBJ2-3|TRBV5-1
ASSSRPPGLERDTQY
>10|TRBJ1-2|TRBV29-1
SVLTGDYGYT
>11|TRBJ1-1|TRBV10-3
AISEAVNTEAF
>11|TRBJ2-7|TRBV12-5
ASGLGRDYEQY
>13|TRBJ2-2|TRBV5-1
ASSVGTSGTGELF
>14|TRBJ1-5|TRBV27
ASSLSYRGSNQPQH
>12|TRBJ2-2|TRBV6-5
ASSYGLNTGELF
>12|TRBJ2-2|TRBV7-2
ASTPQGFTGELF
>13|TRBJ2-7|TRBV6-5
ASSPTGPLRAEQY
>12|TRBJ1-2|TRBV7-9
ASSPPGTGDGYT
>11|TRBJ1-1|TRBV5-4
ASSFRGLTEAF
>12|TRBJ1-6|TRBV25-1
ASSESGAGSPLH
>15|TRBJ2-3|TRBV13
ASSLRTSGGSIDTQY
>11|TRBJ2-1|TRBV30
AWSVTGGAEQF
>14|TRBJ1-4|TRBV19
ASSTRGVTTNEKLF
>10|TRBJ2-5|TRBV2
ASSWDYETQY
>13|TRBJ1-1|TRBV28
ASSPGQGTNTEAF
>13|TRBJ2-5|TRBV5-1
ASSFRGAGLLTQY
>17|TRBJ2-1|TRBV7-2
ASSLARGEGLDAYNEQF
>14|TRBJ2-2|TRBV5-6
ASSSWTDTNTGELF
>11|TRBJ2-7|TRBV4-1
ASSQGQDYEQY
>13|TRBJ2-7|TRBV27
ASSFGTSGGYEQY
>14|TRBJ2-5|TRBV7-8
ASSAKVDTGQETQY
>12|TRBJ2-2|TRBV27
ASSLLTGAGELF
>12|TRBJ2-7|TRBV7-2
ASSEPDRVYEQY